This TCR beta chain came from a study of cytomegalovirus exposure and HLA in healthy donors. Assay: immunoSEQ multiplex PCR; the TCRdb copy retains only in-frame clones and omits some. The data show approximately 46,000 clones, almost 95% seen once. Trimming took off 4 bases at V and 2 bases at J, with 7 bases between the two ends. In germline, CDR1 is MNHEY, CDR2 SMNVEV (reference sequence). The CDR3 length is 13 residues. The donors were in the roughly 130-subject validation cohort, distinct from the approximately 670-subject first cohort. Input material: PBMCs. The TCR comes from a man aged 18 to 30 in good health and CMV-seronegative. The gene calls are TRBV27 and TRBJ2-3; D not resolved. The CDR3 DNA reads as TGTGCCAGCAGTTACCTACCCACAGATACGCAGTATTTT. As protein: CASSYLPTDTQYF.